A single T cell receptor (beta chain) is shown here with its context. The data derive from a study of blood T cell repertoires in COVID-19. Study-level background: COVID-19 samples collected from the United States, Italy and Spain covered acute and convalescent phases. In each case, the material was cDNA or gDNA derived from T cells, B-cell-depleted T cells, or PBMCs.

Original analysis: Researchers report that nucleated cell counts were estimated from reference gene primer amplification. The repertoire was sequenced with immunoSEQ multiplex PCR; TCRdb's copy has only in-frame clones and lacks some. Clone size and the V and J calls come from that table; the DNA yielded D and trimming. The sample lists 300,000 to 400,000 clones, around 86% occurring once. This CDR3 is built from 15 residues. Germline lookup yields CDR1 MNHEY and CDR2 SVGEGT. The V and J ends lost 6 bases and 6 bases, in that order; junction bases with no gene match: 7. The chain combines TRBV6-2 or TRBV6-3 with TRBJ1-6; TRBD1 aligns across 8 bases. This receptor was obtained from a man in his fifties with active or convalescent COVID-19. The sample was peripheral blood. DNA of the CDR3: TGTGCCAGCAGCGACAGGGGCCTCTTTAATTCACCCCTCCACTTT. Encoded protein: CASSDRGLFNSPLHF.